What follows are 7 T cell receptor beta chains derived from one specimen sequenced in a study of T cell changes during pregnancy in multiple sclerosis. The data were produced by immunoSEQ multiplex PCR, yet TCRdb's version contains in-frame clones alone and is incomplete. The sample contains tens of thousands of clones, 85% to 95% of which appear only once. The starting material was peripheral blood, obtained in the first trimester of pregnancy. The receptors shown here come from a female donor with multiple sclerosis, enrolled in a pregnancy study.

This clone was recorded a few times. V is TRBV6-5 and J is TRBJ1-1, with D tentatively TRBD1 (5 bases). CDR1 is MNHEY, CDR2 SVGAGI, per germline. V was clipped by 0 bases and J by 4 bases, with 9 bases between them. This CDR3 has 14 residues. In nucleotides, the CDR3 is TGTGCCAGCAGTTACTCGAAAGGGGTCACTGAAGCTTTCTTT. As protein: CASSYSKGVTEAFF.

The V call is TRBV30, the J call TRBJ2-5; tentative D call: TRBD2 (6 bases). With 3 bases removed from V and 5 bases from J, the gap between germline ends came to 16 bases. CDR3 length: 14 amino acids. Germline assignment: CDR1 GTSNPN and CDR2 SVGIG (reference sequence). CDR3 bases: TGTGCCTGGAGGGGGGACTCCGGAGGGGAGACCCAGTACTTC. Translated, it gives CAWRGDSGGETQYF.

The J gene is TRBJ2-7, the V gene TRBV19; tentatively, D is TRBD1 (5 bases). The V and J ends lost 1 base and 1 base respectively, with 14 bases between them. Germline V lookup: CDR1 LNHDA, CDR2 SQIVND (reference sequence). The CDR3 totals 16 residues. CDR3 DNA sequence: TGTGCCAGTAGTATAGGGTTTGGGGCAGCGTCCTACGAGCAGTACTTC. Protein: CASSIGFGAASYEQYF.

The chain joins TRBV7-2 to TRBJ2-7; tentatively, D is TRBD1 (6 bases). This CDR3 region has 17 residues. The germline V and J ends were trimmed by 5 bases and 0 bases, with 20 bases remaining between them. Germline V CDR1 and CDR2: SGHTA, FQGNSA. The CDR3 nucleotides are TGTGCCAGCAGCCCAGGGTCCGGGACACCCGGCTCCTACGAGCAGTACTTC. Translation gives CASSPGSGTPGSYEQYF.

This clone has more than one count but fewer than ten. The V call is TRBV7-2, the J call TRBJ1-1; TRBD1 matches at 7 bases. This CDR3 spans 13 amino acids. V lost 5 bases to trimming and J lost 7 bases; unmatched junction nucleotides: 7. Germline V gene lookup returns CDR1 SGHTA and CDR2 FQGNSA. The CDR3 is CASSLGQVDEAFF. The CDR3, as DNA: TGTGCCAGCAGCCTTGGACAGGTCGATGAAGCTTTCTTT.

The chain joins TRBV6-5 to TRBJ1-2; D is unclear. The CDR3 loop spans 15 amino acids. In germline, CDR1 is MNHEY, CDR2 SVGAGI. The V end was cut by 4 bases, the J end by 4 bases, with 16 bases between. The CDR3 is CASSSYRGSTYGYTF. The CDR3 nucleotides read TGTGCCAGCAGTTCCTACCGGGGATCGACCTATGGCTACACCTTC.

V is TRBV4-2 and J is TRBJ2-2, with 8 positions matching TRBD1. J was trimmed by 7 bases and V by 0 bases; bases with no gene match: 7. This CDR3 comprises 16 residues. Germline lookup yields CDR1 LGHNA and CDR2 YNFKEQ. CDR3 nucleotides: TGTGCCAGCAGCCAAGAAGGACAGGGAGTAATCGGGGAGCTGTTTTTT. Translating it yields CASSQEGQGVIGELFF.